A single sample gave rise to the 8 T cell receptor beta chains below, sequenced in a study of vaccination and CD4 T cells after COVID-19. Time point defined: late sampling 161 to 241 days after vaccination in three convalescent patients. The treatment denotes: approximately 10-day PBMC culture with coronavirus spike peptide pools or control peptides (ViraFEST assay). With the Oncomine TCR Beta short-read assay, DNA from cultured CD4+ T cells was sequenced. TCRdb independently ran MiXCR on the PCR reads; one entry per CDR3 protein. The sample includes approximately 25,000 distinct CDR3 sequences, approximately 28% of them seen just once. Which antigens these TCRs recognize remains unknown. Specimen: CD4+ T cells from blood, cultured in vitro, collected about 7 months after SARS-CoV-2 vaccination. Every receptor here comes from a human donor who had recovered from COVID-19.

The CDR3 loop is CASSLGEGNQPQHF. The DNA for the CDR3 is TGTGCCAGCAGTTTAGGTGAAGGAAATCAGCCCCAGCATTTT. V and J are TRBV28 and TRBJ1-5, with unresolved D. This CDR3 comprises 14 residues. Germline V gene sequence: CDR1 MDHEN, CDR2 SYDVKM. The V end was cut by 2 bases, the J end by 4 bases, with 9 bases between.

The chain has TRBV28 and TRBJ1-1; the D is unclear. This CDR3 is built from 13 residues. The V gene lost 6 bases and the J gene lost 8 bases, with 16 bases spanning the gap. Germline lookup yields CDR1 MDHEN and CDR2 SYDVKM. This CDR3 is CASSRLTHAEAFF. DNA of the CDR3: TGTGCCAGCAGCCGCCTAACACACGCCGAAGCTTTCTTT.

This clonotype showed up just a few times. The V and J genes are TRBV27 and TRBJ2-7; weak D call: TRBD1 (5 bases). Per the germline V gene, CDR1 is MNHEY and CDR2 is SMNVEV (reference sequence). Between the trimmed V and J ends, which lost 3 bases and 4 bases, there was a span of 10 bases. This CDR3 has 13 amino acids. The chain's CDR3 is CASSLRQRYEQYF. In DNA form, the CDR3 reads TGTGCCAGCAGTTTGAGACAGCGTTACGAGCAGTACTTC.

This chain joins TRBV11-3 and TRBJ2-1, with 8 bases identical to TRBD1. V lost 1 base and J lost 7; bases outside the gene matches: 6. Germline V CDR1 and CDR2: SGHNT, YENEEA. This CDR3 has 15 amino acids. CDR3 protein: CASSLVGTGNNEQFF. CDR3 in DNA: TGTGCCAGCAGCTTAGTGGGGACAGGTAATAATGAGCAGTTCTTC.

The genes are TRBV19 and TRBJ2-7, with 8 bases fitting TRBD1. Germline trimming cut 5 bases from V and 6 bases from J; bases unmatched to any gene: 6. The CDR3 runs 13 residues. Germline V lookup: CDR1 LNHDA, CDR2 SQIVND (reference sequence). CDR3 DNA sequence: TGTGCCAGTAGTGTCCGTGGGACAGGCGAGCAGTACTTC. It codes for CASSVRGTGEQYF. The full variable domain, completed using reference TRBV19 and TRBJ2-7, is DGGITQSPKYLFRKEGQNVTLSCEQNLNHDAMYWYRQDPGQGLRLIYYSQIVNDFQKGDIAEGYSVSREKKESFPLTVTSAQKNPTAFYLCASSVRGTGEQYFGPGTRLTVT.

This clonotype has only a few counts. V usage is TRBV20-1 and J usage is TRBJ2-7, with a tentative D call TRBD2 (5 bases). Germline V gives CDR1 DFQATT, CDR2 SNEGSKA (reference sequence). The V end lost 5 bases, the J end lost 2 bases, and 13 bases lay between the germline ends. The length of the CDR3 is 13 residues. The CDR3 is CSAPDSGTYEQYF. Here the CDR3 DNA reads TGCAGTGCTCCTGACTCCGGGACCTACGAGCAGTACTTC.

This clonotype was counted between two and nine times. The genes are TRBV15 and TRBJ2-1; D possibly corresponds to TRBD2 (5 bases). Germline CDR1 and CDR2: LNHNV and YYDKDF (reference sequence). Deletions cut 0 bases from V and 0 bases from J, with 6 bases between. The CDR3 is 15 amino acids. The CDR3, as DNA: TGTGCCACCAGCAGAGAGGGGAGCTCCTACAATGAGCAGTTCTTC. This translates into CATSREGSSYNEQFF.

This chain links TRBV11-1 with TRBJ2-1; 8 bases agree with TRBD2. Trimming at V came to 5 bases and at J to 9 bases, leaving 15 bases not matched to a gene. Germline V lookup: CDR1 SGHAT, CDR2 FQDESV (reference sequence). The CDR3 extends over 16 amino acids. CDR3 nucleotide sequence: TGTGCCAGCAGCGCAGCCGGGACTAGAAGGCTATCTGAGCAGTTCTTC. Its translation is CASSAAGTRRLSEQFF. Full variable domain (missing parts from reference TRBV11-1 and TRBJ2-1): EAEVAQSPRYKITEKSQAVAFWCDPISGHATLYWYRQILGQGPELLVQFQDESVVDDSQLPKDRFSAERLKGVDSTLKIQPAELGDSAMYLCASSAAGTRRLSEQFFGPGTRLTVL.